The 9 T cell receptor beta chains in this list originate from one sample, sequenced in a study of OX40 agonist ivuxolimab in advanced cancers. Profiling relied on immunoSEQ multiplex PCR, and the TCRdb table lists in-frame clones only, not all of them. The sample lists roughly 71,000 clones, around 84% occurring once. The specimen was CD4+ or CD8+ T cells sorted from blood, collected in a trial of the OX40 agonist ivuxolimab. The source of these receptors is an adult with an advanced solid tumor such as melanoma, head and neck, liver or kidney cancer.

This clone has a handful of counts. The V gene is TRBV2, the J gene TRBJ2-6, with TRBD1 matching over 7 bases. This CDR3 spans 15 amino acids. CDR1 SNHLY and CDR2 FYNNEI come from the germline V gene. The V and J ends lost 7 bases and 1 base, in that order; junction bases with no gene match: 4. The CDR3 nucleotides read TGTGCCAGCAACCCGACAGGGTCTGGGGCCAACGTCCTGACTTTC. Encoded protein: CASNPTGSGANVLTF.

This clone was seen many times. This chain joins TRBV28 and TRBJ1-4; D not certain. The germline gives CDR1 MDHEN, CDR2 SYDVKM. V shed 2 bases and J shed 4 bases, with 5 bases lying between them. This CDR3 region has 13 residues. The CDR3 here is CASSLVDNEKLFF. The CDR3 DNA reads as TGTGCCAGCAGTTTAGTTGATAATGAAAAACTGTTTTTT.

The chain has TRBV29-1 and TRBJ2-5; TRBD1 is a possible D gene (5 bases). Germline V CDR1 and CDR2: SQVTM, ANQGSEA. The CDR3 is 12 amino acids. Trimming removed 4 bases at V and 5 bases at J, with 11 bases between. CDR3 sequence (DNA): TGCAGCGTTGTCAGGGCGCAGGAGACCCAGTACTTC. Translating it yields CSVVRAQETQYF.

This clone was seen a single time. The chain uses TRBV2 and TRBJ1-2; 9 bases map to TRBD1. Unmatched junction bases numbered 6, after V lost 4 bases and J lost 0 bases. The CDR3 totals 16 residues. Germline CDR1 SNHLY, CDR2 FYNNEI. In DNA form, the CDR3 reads TGTGCCAGCAGTGTAACGACAGGGGGAGCTAACTATGGCTACACCTTC. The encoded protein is CASSVTTGGANYGYTF.

CDR3 residues: CASSKRQGWEGQPQHF. Here the CDR3 DNA reads TGTGCCAGCAGCAAGCGACAGGGATGGGAGGGTCAGCCCCAGCATTTT. The chain links TRBV5-6 to TRBJ1-5, with TRBD1 matching 7 bases. V lost 4 bases, J lost 6 bases, and 13 bases stayed unmatched. The CDR3 has 16 residues. The V gene's germline CDR1 is SGHDT and CDR2 YYEEEE.

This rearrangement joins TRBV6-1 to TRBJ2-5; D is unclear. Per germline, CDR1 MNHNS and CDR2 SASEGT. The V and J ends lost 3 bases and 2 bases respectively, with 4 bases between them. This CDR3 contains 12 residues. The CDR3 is CASSDFQETQYF. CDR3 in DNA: TGTGCCAGCAGTGACTTTCAAGAGACCCAGTACTTC.

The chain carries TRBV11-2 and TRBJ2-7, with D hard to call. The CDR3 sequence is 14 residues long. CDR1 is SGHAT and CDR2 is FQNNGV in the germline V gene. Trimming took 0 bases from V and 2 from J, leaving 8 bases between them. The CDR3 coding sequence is TGTGCCAGCAGCTTAGATCGCGGCCCCTACGAGCAGTACTTC. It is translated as CASSLDRGPYEQYF.

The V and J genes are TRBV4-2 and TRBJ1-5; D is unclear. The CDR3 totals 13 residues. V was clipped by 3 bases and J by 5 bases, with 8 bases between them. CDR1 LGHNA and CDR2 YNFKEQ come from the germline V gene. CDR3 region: CASSQGDYQPQHF. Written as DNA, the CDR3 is TGTGCCAGCAGCCAGGGTGATTATCAGCCCCAGCATTTT.

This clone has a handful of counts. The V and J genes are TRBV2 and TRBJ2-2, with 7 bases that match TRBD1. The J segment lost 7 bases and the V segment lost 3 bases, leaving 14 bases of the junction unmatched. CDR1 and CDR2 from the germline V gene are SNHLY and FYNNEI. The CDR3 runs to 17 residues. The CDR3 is CASSDHRGFYGSGELFF. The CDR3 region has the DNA TGTGCCAGCAGTGACCACAGGGGTTTTTACGGAAGCGGGGAGCTGTTTTTT. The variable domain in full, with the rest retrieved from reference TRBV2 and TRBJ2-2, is EPEVTQTPSHQVTQMGQEVILRCVPISNHLYFYWYRQILGQKVEFLVSFYNNEISEKSEIFDDQFSVERPDGSNFTLKIRSTKLEDSAMYFCASSDHRGFYGSGELFFGEGSRLTVL.